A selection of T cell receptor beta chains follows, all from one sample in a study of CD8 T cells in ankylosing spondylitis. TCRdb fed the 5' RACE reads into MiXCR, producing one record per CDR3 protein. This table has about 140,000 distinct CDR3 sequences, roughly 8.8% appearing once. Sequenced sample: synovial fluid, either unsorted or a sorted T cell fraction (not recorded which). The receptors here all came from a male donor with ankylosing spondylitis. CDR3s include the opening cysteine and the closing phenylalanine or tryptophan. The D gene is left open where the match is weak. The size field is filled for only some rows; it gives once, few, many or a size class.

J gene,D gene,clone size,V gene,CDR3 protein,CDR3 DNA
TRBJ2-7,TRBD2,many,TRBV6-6,CASRLAETYEQYF,TGTGCCAGCAGACTAGCGGAGACCTACGAGCAGTACTTC
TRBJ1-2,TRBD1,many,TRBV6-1,CASRKGAINYGYTF,TGTGCCAGCAGGAAGGGGGCGATAAACTATGGCTACACCTTC
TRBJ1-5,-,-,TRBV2,CASKLEGAGQPQHF,TGTGCCAGTAAGTTAGAGGGCGCAGGTCAGCCCCAGCATTTT
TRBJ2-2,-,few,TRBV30,CAWNSDLGGELFF,TGTGCCTGGAACTCGGACCTGGGCGGGGAGCTGTTTTTT
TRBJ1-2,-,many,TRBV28,CASSRTVDHYGYTF,TGTGCCAGCAGCAGGACAGTCGACCACTATGGCTACACCTTC
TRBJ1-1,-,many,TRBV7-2,CASSLQANTEAFF,TGTGCCAGCAGCTTACAGGCGAACACTGAAGCTTTCTTT
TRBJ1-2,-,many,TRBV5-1,CASSFRGDLYGYTF,TGCGCCAGCAGCTTCAGAGGAGACCTCTATGGCTACACCTTC
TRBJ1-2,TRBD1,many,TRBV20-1,CSAPTGGYGYTF,TGCAGTGCTCCTACAGGGGGGTATGGCTACACCTTC
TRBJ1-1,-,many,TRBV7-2,CASSPHHNTEAFF,TGTGCCAGCAGCCCCCACCACAATACTGAAGCTTTCTTT
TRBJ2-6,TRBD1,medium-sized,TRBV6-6,CASRSRQGSGANVLTF,TGTGCCAGCAGATCAAGACAGGGCTCTGGGGCCAACGTCCTGACTTTC
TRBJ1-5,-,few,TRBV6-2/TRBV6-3,CASSDRLGPQHF,TGTGCCAGCAGTGACAGACTAGGGCCCCAGCATTTT
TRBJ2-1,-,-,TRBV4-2,CAIGAGTFRGEQFF,TGTGCCATCGGCGCCGGGACATTCAGGGGTGAGCAGTTCTTC
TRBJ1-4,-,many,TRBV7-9,CASSRAPEKLFF,TGTGCCAGCAGCCGGGCCCCCGAAAAACTGTTTTTT
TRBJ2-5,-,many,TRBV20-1,CSARDQFRLQETQYF,TGCAGTGCTAGAGATCAATTTAGACTTCAAGAGACCCAGTACTTC
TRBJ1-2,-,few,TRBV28,CASSFRGVWGYTF,TGTGCCAGCAGTTTCCGGGGAGTTTGGGGCTACACCTTC
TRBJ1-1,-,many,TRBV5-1,CASSLGPQRGTEAFF,TGCGCCAGCAGCTTGGGCCCGCAGAGAGGGACTGAAGCTTTCTTT
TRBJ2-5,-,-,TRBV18,CASSLGGQGFGETQYF,TGTGCCAGCTCACTCGGCGGGCAGGGCTTCGGGGAGACCCAGTACTTC
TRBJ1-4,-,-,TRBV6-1,CASSQTGRANEKLFF,TGTGCCAGCAGTCAAACGGGACGAGCTAATGAAAAACTGTTTTTT
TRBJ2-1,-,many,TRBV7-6,CASSLLGPSQSEQFF,TGTGCCAGCAGCTTACTAGGCCCCTCCCAGAGTGAGCAGTTCTTC
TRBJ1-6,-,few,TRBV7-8,CASSLSPGSYNSPLHF,TGTGCCAGCAGCTTAAGCCCTGGCTCCTATAATTCACCCCTCCACTTT
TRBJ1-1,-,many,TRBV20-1,CSAREYLEAFF,TGCAGTGCCCGGGAGTATCTTGAAGCTTTCTTT
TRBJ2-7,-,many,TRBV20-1,CSATAWTYEQYF,TGCAGTGCTACAGCCTGGACCTACGAGCAGTACTTC
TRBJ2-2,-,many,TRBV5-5,CASSLSRWTGELFF,TGTGCCAGCAGCTTGTCCCGATGGACCGGGGAGCTGTTTTTT
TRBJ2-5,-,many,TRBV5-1,CASSVGVAETQYF,TGCGCCAGCAGCGTGGGAGTAGCAGAGACCCAGTACTTC
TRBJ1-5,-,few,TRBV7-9,CASSRGTQPQHF,TGTGCCAGCAGCCGGGGGACTCAGCCCCAGCATTTT
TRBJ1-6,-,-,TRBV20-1,CSADSPRWGSNSPLHF,TGCAGTGCTGACTCGCCTAGATGGGGCTCTAATTCACCCCTCCACTTT
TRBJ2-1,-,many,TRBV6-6,CASSYTNEQFF,TGTGCCAGCAGTTACACCAATGAGCAGTTCTTC
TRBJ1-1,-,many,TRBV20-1,CSAEAQQGTEAFF,TGCAGTGCCGAGGCTCAGCAGGGGACTGAAGCTTTCTTT
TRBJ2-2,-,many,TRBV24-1,CATSESKATGRELFF,TGTGCCACCAGTGAGTCGAAAGCAACGGGTCGGGAGCTGTTTTTT
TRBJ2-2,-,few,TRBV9,CASSVAGTGRFDTGELFF,TGTGCCAGCAGCGTAGCTGGGACTGGCCGATTTGACACCGGGGAGCTGTTTTTT
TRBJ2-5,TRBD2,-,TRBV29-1,CSVSGLAGGETQYF,TGCAGCGTCTCGGGACTAGCGGGAGGAGAGACCCAGTACTTC
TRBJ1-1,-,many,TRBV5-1,CASSYGLDTEAFF,TGCGCCAGCAGCTACGGCCTTGATACTGAAGCTTTCTTT
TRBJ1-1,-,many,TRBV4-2,CASRLDGNTEAFF,TGTGCCAGCAGGTTGGACGGGAACACTGAAGCTTTCTTT
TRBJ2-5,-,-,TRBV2,CASSGARPLDGETQYF,TGTGCCAGCAGTGGAGCGCGCCCGTTAGATGGCGAGACCCAGTACTTC
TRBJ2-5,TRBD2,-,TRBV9,CASSAAGGHETQYF,TGTGCCAGCAGCGCAGCGGGGGGACACGAGACCCAGTACTTC
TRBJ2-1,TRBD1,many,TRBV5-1,CASRSGTGGLNEQFF,TGCGCCAGCAGGTCCGGGACAGGGGGTCTGAATGAGCAGTTCTTC
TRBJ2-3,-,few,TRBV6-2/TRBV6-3,CASSYVSGTQYF,TGTGCCAGCAGTTACGTCAGTGGAACGCAGTATTTT
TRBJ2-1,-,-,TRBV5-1,CASSLQDYNEQFF,TGCGCCAGCAGCTTGCAAGATTACAATGAGCAGTTCTTC
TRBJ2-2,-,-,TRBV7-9,CASTPGLANTGELFF,TGTGCCAGCACCCCTGGGTTAGCGAACACCGGGGAGCTGTTTTTT
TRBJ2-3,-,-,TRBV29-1,CSVEPPEGTDTQYF,TGCAGCGTTGAACCACCGGAGGGAACAGATACGCAGTATTTT
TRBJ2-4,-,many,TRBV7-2,CASSLAGTFEAKNIQYF,TGTGCCAGCAGCTTAGCGGGGACATTTGAAGCCAAAAACATTCAGTACTTC
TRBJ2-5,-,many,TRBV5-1,CASSSLGGETQYF,TGCGCCAGCAGCTCTCTGGGTGGGGAGACCCAGTACTTC
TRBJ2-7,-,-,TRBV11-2,CASSLPGGPYEQYF,TGTGCCAGCAGCTTACCTGGTGGGCCGTACGAGCAGTACTTC
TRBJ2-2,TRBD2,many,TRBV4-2,CASSPLAGGQYTGELFF,TGTGCCAGCAGCCCACTAGCGGGGGGGCAGTACACCGGGGAGCTGTTTTTT
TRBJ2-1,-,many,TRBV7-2,CASRLSGARGHNEQFF,TGTGCCAGCAGATTATCCGGGGCCCGCGGACACAATGAGCAGTTCTTC
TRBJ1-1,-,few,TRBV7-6,CASSLRGTMNTEAFF,TGTGCCAGCAGCTTGAGGGGGACTATGAACACTGAAGCTTTCTTT
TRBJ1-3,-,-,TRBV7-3,CASSLGLWSTGNTIYF,TGTGCCAGCAGCTTAGGCTTATGGAGTACTGGAAACACCATATATTTT
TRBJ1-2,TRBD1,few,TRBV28,CASSWGRGQYGYTF,TGTGCCAGCAGTTGGGGCAGGGGGCAATATGGCTACACCTTC
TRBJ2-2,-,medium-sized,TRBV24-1,CATRGRATANTGELFF,TGTGCCACCAGGGGCAGGGCCACCGCGAACACCGGGGAGCTGTTTTTT
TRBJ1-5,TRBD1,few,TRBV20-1,CSAKGQGLYSNQPQHF,TGCAGTGCCAAGGGACAGGGACTATATAGCAATCAGCCCCAGCATTTT
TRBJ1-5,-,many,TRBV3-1,CASSQRNGNQPQHF,TGTGCCAGCAGCCAAAGGAATGGCAATCAGCCCCAGCATTTT
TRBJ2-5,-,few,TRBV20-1,CSARDELGATQYF,TGCAGTGCTAGAGATGAGCTAGGAGCGACCCAGTACTTC
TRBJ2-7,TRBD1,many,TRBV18,CASSRDRTIYEQYF,TGTGCCAGCTCAAGGGACAGGACCATCTACGAGCAGTACTTC
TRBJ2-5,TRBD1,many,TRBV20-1,CSAEPGQGLETQYF,TGCAGTGCTGAGCCGGGACAGGGGTTGGAGACCCAGTACTTC